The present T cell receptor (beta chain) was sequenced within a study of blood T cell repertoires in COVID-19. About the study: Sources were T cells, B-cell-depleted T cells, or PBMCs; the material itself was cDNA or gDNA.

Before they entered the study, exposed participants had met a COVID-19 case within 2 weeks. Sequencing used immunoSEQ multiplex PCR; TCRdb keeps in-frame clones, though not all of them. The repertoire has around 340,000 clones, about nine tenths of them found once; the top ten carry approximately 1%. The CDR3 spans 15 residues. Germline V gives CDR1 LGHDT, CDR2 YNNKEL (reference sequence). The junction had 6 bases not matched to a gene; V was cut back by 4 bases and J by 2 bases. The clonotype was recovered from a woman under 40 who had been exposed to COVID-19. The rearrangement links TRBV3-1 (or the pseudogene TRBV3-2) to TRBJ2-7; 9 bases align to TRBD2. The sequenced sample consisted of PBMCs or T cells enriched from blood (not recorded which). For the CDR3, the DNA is TGTGCCAGCAGCCTGACTAGCGGAGCCCCCTACGAGCAGTACTTC. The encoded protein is CASSLTSGAPYEQYF.